The T cell receptor (beta chain) under discussion was sequenced for a study of OX40 agonist ivuxolimab in advanced cancers. Study at large: The group had a mean age of around 60 years, ranged from about 20 to 80, and was roughly 83% male.

Generated by immunoSEQ multiplex PCR, the TCRdb table keeps only in-frame clones and is missing some. The data contain around 60,000 clones, roughly 80% of them singletons. Trimming pared 1 base from V and 6 bases from J, leaving 10 bases between. Germline CDR1 and CDR2: SNHLY and FYNNEI. This CDR3 is 14 amino acids long. The receptor's source is an adult with an advanced solid tumor such as melanoma, head and neck, liver or kidney cancer. The chain uses TRBV2 and TRBJ2-1, with a tentative D call TRBD2 (6 bases). Source: CD4+ or CD8+ T cells sorted from blood, taken in a trial of the OX40 agonist ivuxolimab. The CDR3 is CASSEGGVPNEQFF. In DNA form, the CDR3 reads TGTGCCAGCAGTGAAGGGGGGGTGCCCAATGAGCAGTTCTTC. The full variable domain, with the rest looked up from reference TRBV2 and TRBJ2-1, is EPEVTQTPSHQVTQMGQEVILRCVPISNHLYFYWYRQILGQKVEFLVSFYNNEISEKSEIFDDQFSVERPDGSNFTLKIRSTKLEDSAMYFCASSEGGVPNEQFFGPGTRLTVL.